One sample yielded the 22 T cell receptor beta chains listed below, sequenced in a study of blood T cell repertoires in COVID-19. Libraries were prepared by immunoSEQ multiplex PCR; TCRdb keeps only in-frame clonotypes and omits some of them. The repertoire consists of 55,000 to 70,000 clones, with 87% occurring once and the leading ten covering roughly 3.1%. Sequenced: peripheral blood. The receptors were gathered from a woman in her forties or fifties with COVID-19, enrolled during active disease.

The chain links TRBV7-8 to TRBJ2-1, with TRBD2 as a possible D gene (5 bases). The germline gives CDR1 SGHVS, CDR2 FQNEAQ. CDR3 length: 15 amino acids. V lost 2 bases and J 10 bases, leaving 18 bases between the germline ends. The CDR3 loop is CASSLTLARLGEQFF. The CDR3 DNA reads as TGTGCCAGCAGCTTAACGCTAGCCCGCCTGGGGGAGCAGTTCTTC.

The chain is built from TRBV11-3 and TRBJ2-1; 13 nucleotides line up with TRBD2. Germline V gives CDR1 SGHNT, CDR2 YENEEA. The length of the CDR3 is 16 residues. V lost 5 bases and J lost 5; bases outside the gene matches: 6. The CDR3: CASSPRTSGSDNEQFF. The CDR3 DNA follows: TGTGCCAGCAGCCCTAGGACTAGCGGGAGTGACAATGAGCAGTTCTTC.

This rearrangement joins TRBV6-1 to TRBJ2-3; D gene unclear. Germline V gene sequence: CDR1 MNHNS, CDR2 SASEGT. V lost 1 base to trimming and J lost 5 bases, with 19 bases between them. CDR3 length: 17 residues. This CDR3 reads CASSEVYSNRRQDTQYF. In DNA, the CDR3 is TGTGCCAGCAGTGAAGTATATAGTAACAGAAGACAAGATACGCAGTATTTT.

The rearrangement uses TRBV19 and TRBJ2-2; TRBD2 aligns across 10 bases. The V segment lost 3 bases and the J segment 2 bases; nucleotides outside the gene matches: 3. The CDR3 is 16 residues long. Germline CDR1 LNHDA, CDR2 SQIVND (reference sequence). The CDR3, as DNA: TGTGCCAGTAGTATCACTAGCGGGGCAAACACCGGGGAGCTGTTTTTT. Translation gives CASSITSGANTGELFF.

The V call is TRBV19, the J call TRBJ1-5; D not certain. Germline lookup yields CDR1 LNHDA and CDR2 SQIVND (reference sequence). The CDR3 has 15 residues. The V end lost 4 bases, the J end lost 0 bases, and 10 bases lay between the germline ends. CDR3 DNA: TGTGCCAGTAGTACCCTGGACTATAGCAATCAGCCCCAGCATTTT. Its protein is CASSTLDYSNQPQHF.

The chain links TRBV6-5 to TRBJ2-1, with D possibly being TRBD1 (6 bases). The CDR3 spans 14 residues. The ends were cut back, 6 bases at V and 8 bases at J, with 17 bases in the middle. Germline CDR1 and CDR2: MNHEY and SVGAGI. The CDR3 DNA follows: TGTGCCAGCAGGACCCGAGGGGGTCGGGATGAGCAGTTCTTC. This codes for CASRTRGGRDEQFF.

This clone was observed once. The V and J genes are TRBV11-3 and TRBJ2-5, with TRBD1 identical over 8 bases. This CDR3 is 15 amino acids long. CDR1 is SGHNT, CDR2 YENEEA, per germline. V dropped 4 bases and J dropped 1; count of bases not matched to a gene: 5. CDR3 DNA: TGTGCCAGCAGCTCAGGGGGACAGGTCCAAGAGACCCAGTACTTC. Amino acid sequence: CASSSGGQVQETQYF.

The CDR3 region has the DNA TGTGCCAGTGGGGGACTAGCGGGAGTGGCAGATACGCAGTATTTT. It codes for CASGGLAGVADTQYF. V gene TRBV19 combines with J gene TRBJ2-3; 14 bases match TRBD2. V gave up 8 bases and J gave up 4 bases; unmatched junction bases: 5. The CDR3 loop spans 15 amino acids. Germline V gene lookup returns CDR1 LNHDA and CDR2 SQIVND (reference sequence).

This clone occurred once. V gene TRBV3-1 (or the pseudogene TRBV3-2) combines with J gene TRBJ2-7, with TRBD2 matching over 7 bases. Germline V CDR1 and CDR2: LGHDT, YNNKEL (reference sequence). The ends lost 3 bases at V and 2 bases at J; junction bases unmatched: 10. The CDR3 contains 16 residues. CDR3 sequence reads: CASSHTWSGRAYEQYF. The DNA for the CDR3 is TGTGCCAGCAGCCATACCTGGTCAGGGAGGGCCTACGAGCAGTACTTC.

The V gene is TRBV4-1, the J gene TRBJ2-7; possibly TRBD2 for D (6 bases). The V and J ends lost 0 bases and 7 bases respectively, with 16 bases between them. Germline V CDR1 and CDR2: MGHRA, YSYEKL. The CDR3 spans 15 residues. CDR3 in DNA: TGCGCCAGCAGCCAAGATTTTTCGGGAGCTGGTGAGCAGTACTTC. Protein sequence: CASSQDFSGAGEQYF.

The CDR3 loop reads CAWATRRSFYEQYF. The CDR3 DNA reads as TGTGCCTGGGCGACCCGACGGAGCTTCTACGAGCAGTACTTC. The gene calls are TRBV30 and TRBJ2-7; D unclear. The CDR3 extends over 14 amino acids. The germline V gene encodes CDR1 GTSNPN and CDR2 SVGIG (reference sequence). The V gene lost 5 bases and the J gene lost 3 bases, with 17 bases spanning the gap.

The chain employs TRBV6-6 and TRBJ2-7; 10 bases are a match to TRBD2. CDR1 is MNHNY and CDR2 is SVGAGI in the germline V gene (reference sequence). This CDR3 has 15 amino acids. The trim removed 2 bases at V and 1 base at J, leaving 2 bases unmatched. This CDR3 reads CASSYSGRVSYEQYF. Written as DNA, the CDR3 is TGTGCCAGCAGTTACAGCGGGAGGGTATCCTACGAGCAGTACTTC.

This chain links TRBV5-1 with TRBJ2-7, with 7 bases lining up with TRBD2. Trimming cost V 3 bases and J 3 bases; bases outside gene matches: 6. The CDR3 contains 14 residues. Per germline, CDR1 SGHRS and CDR2 YFSETQ. CDR3 residues: CASSWSGGRYEQYF. CDR3 bases: TGCGCCAGCAGCTGGTCGGGAGGCCGCTACGAGCAGTACTTC.

The chain joins TRBV5-1 to TRBJ1-2; TRBD1 matches at 11 bases. The CDR3 totals 14 residues. Germline V lookup: CDR1 SGHRS, CDR2 YFSETQ. Trimming took 5 bases from V and 5 from J; bases not matched to a gene: 5. The CDR3 DNA is TGCGCCAGCAGGACGGGACAGGGGGTTTATGGCTACACCTTC. It encodes CASRTGQGVYGYTF.

This clone was picked up one time. V gene TRBV4-2 combines with J gene TRBJ2-1, with D uncertain. The CDR3 length is 13 residues. The V end lost 4 bases, the J end lost 8 bases, and 12 bases lay between the germline ends. Germline V CDR1 and CDR2: LGHNA, YNFKEQ. The CDR3: CASSRSSRDEQFF. CDR3 sequence (DNA): TGTGCCAGCAGCCGGTCGTCACGGGATGAGCAGTTCTTC.

This chain links TRBV28 with TRBJ1-6, with a tentative D call TRBD1 (5 bases). The V end lost 4 bases, the J end lost 7 bases, and 11 bases lay between the germline ends. Germline V gene data show CDR1 as MDHEN and CDR2 as SYDVKM. The CDR3 runs 14 residues. The CDR3 loop reads CASSWGSSNSPLHF. CDR3 sequence (DNA): TGTGCCAGCAGTTGGGGCAGTTCGAATTCACCCCTCCACTTT.

This chain uses TRBV28 with TRBJ2-3; 7 nucleotides match TRBD1. V trimming: 3 bases; J trimming: 4 bases; junction bases outside the gene matches: 16. CDR1 and CDR2 from the germline V gene are MDHEN and SYDVKM. This CDR3 has 18 amino acids. This CDR3 reads CASSFGQGDLDWADTQYF. The CDR3 DNA is TGTGCCAGCAGTTTCGGGCAGGGGGACCTGGATTGGGCAGATACGCAGTATTTT. The complete variable domain, with remaining parts taken from reference TRBV28 and TRBJ2-3, reads DVKVTQSSRYLVKRTGEKVFLECVQDMDHENMFWYRQDPGLGLRLIYFSYDVKMKEKGDIPEGYSVSREKKERFSLILESASTNQTSMYLCASSFGQGDLDWADTQYFGPGTRLTVL.

The rearrangement links TRBV28 to TRBJ2-3; D gene uncertain. Trimming pared 3 bases from V and 8 bases from J, leaving 9 bases between. Germline assignment: CDR1 MDHEN and CDR2 SYDVKM. The CDR3 length is 12 residues. The CDR3 is CASSFLGGTQYF. CDR3 nucleotides: TGTGCCAGCAGTTTTTTAGGCGGTACGCAGTATTTT.

This clone was detected once. The chain employs TRBV2 and TRBJ2-7; D remains ambiguous. Trimming left V 3 bases short and J 4 bases short, with 13 bases between. Germline loops: CDR1 SNHLY, CDR2 FYNNEI. The CDR3 consists of 14 residues. The CDR3 region has the DNA TGTGCCAGCAGTGATCCTTGGCAGAAATACGAGCAGTACTTC. This codes for CASSDPWQKYEQYF.

This clone was seen only once. V and J are TRBV21-1 and TRBJ2-1; TRBD1 is taken as the D call from the table, unchecked against the DNA. TRBV21-1 is annotated as a pseudogene. The CDR3 has 13 amino acids. The CDR3 here is CASSLQKGNEQFF. Here the CDR3 DNA reads TGTGCCAGCAGCCTCCAGAAGGGGAATGAGCAGTTCTTC.

The chain combines TRBV5-1 with TRBJ1-1; TRBD1 is a possible D gene (5 bases). Germline assignment: CDR1 SGHRS and CDR2 YFSETQ. V lost 0 bases, J lost 5 bases, and 11 bases lay in between. CDR3 length: 14 residues. The chain's CDR3 is CASSLVGLLTEAFF. CDR3 coding DNA: TGCGCCAGCAGCTTGGTGGGGCTGTTGACTGAAGCTTTCTTT.

The chain is built from TRBV5-1 and TRBJ2-7; 8 bases are a match to TRBD2. This CDR3 is built from 15 residues. Looked up from germline, CDR1 is SGHRS and CDR2 is YFSETQ. The J segment lost 2 bases and the V segment lost 0 bases, leaving 4 bases of the junction unmatched. The CDR3 region is CASSLVGSGAYEQYF. In nucleotides, the CDR3 is TGCGCCAGCAGCTTGGTTGGTAGCGGGGCCTACGAGCAGTACTTC.